Listed below are T cell receptor beta chains from one sample, sequenced in a study of blood T cell repertoires in COVID-19. The repertoire was sequenced with immunoSEQ multiplex PCR; TCRdb's copy has only in-frame clones and lacks some. This sample yields around 190,000 clones, of which approximately 80% are seen a single time; approximately 1.5% belongs to the top ten. Sample: peripheral blood. The origin of the receptors is a human donor in a cohort sampled during active COVID-19. The CDR3 runs from the conserved cysteine through the conserved F or W. A D gene is named only where the DNA matches it firmly. Size values are once, few and many counts, or a class for expanded clones, and some rows have none.

. | TRBD2 | TRBJ2-5 | TRBV25-1 | TGTGCCAGCAGTGAAGCTAGCGGGAGGGCCGGAGAGACCCAGTACTTC | CASSEASGRAGETQYF
. | . | TRBJ1-2 | TRBV5-5 | TGTGCCAGCAGCTTGGCCTTGGGCTATAACTATGGCTACACCTTC | CASSLALGYNYGYTF
. | . | TRBJ2-7 | TRBV18 | TGTGCCAGCTCACCGGGGCCAGCCTACGAGCAGTACTTC | CASSPGPAYEQYF
. | TRBD1 | TRBJ1-5 | TRBV18 | TGTGCCAGCTCACCACAGGGGGCTGGCAATCAGCCCCAGCATTTT | CASSPQGAGNQPQHF
few | . | TRBJ2-7 | TRBV7-3 | TGTGCCAGCAGCCCGGCCGGCGGAACCTACGAGCAGTACTTC | CASSPAGGTYEQYF
. | . | TRBJ2-7 | TRBV3-1/TRBV3-2 | TGTGCCAGCAGCCAAAGCCCCGGGACTCGAACCTACGAGCAGTACTTC | CASSQSPGTRTYEQYF
. | . | TRBJ2-7 | TRBV5-6 | TGTGCCAGCAGCTTGGCCCTAGACGGTTCCTACGAGCAGTACTTC | CASSLALDGSYEQYF
. | TRBD1 | TRBJ2-2 | TRBV7-3 | TGTGCCAGCAGCTTAGCGGGGACAGGGGATTACGGGGAGCTGTTTTTT | CASSLAGTGDYGELFF
once | TRBD2 | TRBJ2-3 | TRBV6-5 | TGTGCCAGCAGTCGGACTAGCGGGAGCACAGATACGCAGTATTTT | CASSRTSGSTDTQYF
few | TRBD2 | TRBJ2-1 | TRBV4-1 | TGCGCCAGCAGCTTTAGCGGGGGAGGGAAGAATGAGCAGTTCTTC | CASSFSGGGKNEQFF
few | . | TRBJ1-1 | TRBV7-9 | TGTGCCAGCAGCTTAACCCAGGGGAACACTGAAGCTTTCTTT | CASSLTQGNTEAFF
. | . | TRBJ2-5 | TRBV6-1 | TGTGCCAGCAGTGAGGGGATGGGGCGCGGAGAGACCCAGTACTTC | CASSEGMGRGETQYF
once | TRBD1 | TRBJ2-7 | TRBV6-6 | TGTGCCAGCAGTCGACAGGGTAACGACGAGCAGTACTTC | CASSRQGNDEQYF
. | . | TRBJ2-3 | TRBV20-1 | TGCAGTGCTAGTTCTAGCACAGATACGCAGTATTTT | CSASSSTDTQYF
. | TRBD1 | TRBJ2-7 | TRBV2 | TGTGCCAGCACCTACGGGGACAGGGGCTACGAGCAGTACTTC | CASTYGDRGYEQYF
once | TRBD1 | TRBJ1-1 | TRBV5-1 | TGCGCCAGCAGCTTTGGACAGGGGGCTGAAGCTTTCTTT | CASSFGQGAEAFF
. | TRBD2 | TRBJ2-7 | TRBV19 | TGTGCCAGTAGTATTTCAGCGGGGGGGATTGGCTACGAGCAGTACTTC | CASSISAGGIGYEQYF
. | . | TRBJ2-5 | TRBV2 | TGTGCCAGCAGGACAGGATACCAAGAGACCCAGTACTTC | CASRTGYQETQYF
. | TRBD2 | TRBJ2-1 | TRBV4-3 | TGCGCCAGCAGCCAAGATGGGCGGGAGGGCCCGTACAATGAGCAGTTCTTC | CASSQDGREGPYNEQFF
once | . | TRBJ2-5 | TRBV5-6 | TGTGCCAGCAGCTTGGGCCGGGACCAAGAGACCCAGTACTTC | CASSLGRDQETQYF
. | TRBD1 | TRBJ1-5 | TRBV5-6 | TGTGCCAGCAGCTCGGGGACAGCCCAGTATAGCAATCAGCCCCAGCATTTT | CASSSGTAQYSNQPQHF
. | . | TRBJ2-1 | TRBV19 | TGTGCCAGTAGTATTGGTCAGGCCCCCTACAATGAGCAGTTCTTC | CASSIGQAPYNEQFF
. | . | TRBJ2-7 | TRBV10-1 | TGCGCCAGCAGTGAGTCGAGGGAGCAACAGTACTTC | CASSESREQQYF
once | TRBD2 | TRBJ2-2 | TRBV7-3 | TGTGCCAGCAGCTTAAAAGCTAGCGGGAACACCGGGGAGCTGTTTTTT | CASSLKASGNTGELFF
. | . | TRBJ1-1 | TRBV5-1 | TGCGCCAGCAGCTTGGAGAGGATAATGAACACTGAAGCTTTCTTT | CASSLERIMNTEAFF
. | . | TRBJ1-1 | TRBV14 | TGTGCCAGCAGCCAGGTCAGGGTCTACAGGGCTGAAGCTTTCTTT | CASSQVRVYRAEAFF
once | . | TRBJ2-7 | TRBV12-2 | TGTGCAAGTCGCCCTTGTCGGACTAGCGGGGTGTACTACGAGCAGTACTTC | CASRPCRTSGVYYEQYF
. | TRBD2 | TRBJ2-1 | TRBV7-3 | TGTGCCAGCAGCTTAAAGGTAGCGGGAAGCTACAATGAGCAGTTCTTC | CASSLKVAGSYNEQFF
. | . | TRBJ1-2 | TRBV7-9 | TGTGCCAGCAGCCCTTACTGGTCGGGCTATGGCTACACCTTC | CASSPYWSGYGYTF
. | TRBD1 | TRBJ2-3 | TRBV7-2 | TGTGCCAGCAGAACTCAGGGGGCCACAGATACGCAGTATTTT | CASRTQGATDTQYF
. | . | TRBJ1-1 | TRBV7-2 | TGTGCCAGCAGCTCTACAGTGAACACTGAAGCTTTCTTT | CASSSTVNTEAFF
. | TRBD2 | TRBJ2-7 | TRBV10-3 | TGTGCCATCAGTGGTCAGCGGGGAAGTTCCTACGAGCAGTACTTC | CAISGQRGSSYEQYF
. | TRBD1 | TRBJ2-3 | TRBV10-3 | TGTGCCATACTCCAGGGGGGCACAGATACGCAGTATTTT | CAILQGGTDTQYF
once | TRBD1 | TRBJ1-1 | TRBV5-1 | TGCGCCAGCAGCCCTAGGACAGGGAGCACTGAAGCTTTCTTT | CASSPRTGSTEAFF
. | . | TRBJ1-1 | TRBV18 | TGTGCCAGCTCAGCGGGGTGGGGGAAGGCCAGCACTGAAGCTTTCTTT | CASSAGWGKASTEAFF
. | TRBD1 | TRBJ1-5 | TRBV18 | TGTGCCAGCTCACCGGCCTGGGACAGGAATCAGCCCCAGCATTTT | CASSPAWDRNQPQHF
. | TRBD1 | TRBJ1-5 | TRBV18 | TGTGCCAGCTCACCACAGGAGGGGGCGGCTGGCAATCAGCCCCAGCATTTT | CASSPQEGAAGNQPQHF
. | TRBD2 | TRBJ2-3 | TRBV7-9 | TGTGCCAGCAGCTTATTCGCACTAGCGGGGGGAGATACGCAGTATTTT | CASSLFALAGGDTQYF
. | TRBD1 | TRBJ1-1 | TRBV2 | TGTGCCAGCAGGGTTGCCGGACAGGCAAACACTGAAGCTTTCTTT | CASRVAGQANTEAFF
. | . | TRBJ1-1 | TRBV7-2 | TGTGCCAGCAGCTTTCGACAGAACACTGAAGCTTTCTTT | CASSFRQNTEAFF
. | TRBD1 | TRBJ1-1 | TRBV18 | TGTGCCAGCTCACCCCTAAGACAGGGGAACACTGAAGCTTTCTTT | CASSPLRQGNTEAFF
. | . | TRBJ2-7 | TRBV29-1 | TGCAGCGTTGGGACAAGCCCTACCTACGAGCAGTACTTC | CSVGTSPTYEQYF
. | . | TRBJ2-7 | TRBV28 | TGTGCCAGCAGTTTCACCGGACAGCTCTTCTACGAGCAGTACTTC | CASSFTGQLFYEQYF
. | . | TRBJ1-5 | TRBV5-5 | TGTGCCAGCAGCTTGAGGGGATTACGGGAGAGCAATCAGCCCCAGCATTTT | CASSLRGLRESNQPQHF
. | TRBD2 | TRBJ2-3 | TRBV7-2 | TGTGCCAGCAGCCCCAGTCGAGGGAGGGCCTTGAATACGCAGTATTTT | CASSPSRGRALNTQYF